The 14 T cell receptor beta chains listed next were all sequenced from one sample in a study of Tregs in tolerant kidney transplant recipients. TCRdb's copy holds only in-frame clones and misses some; the assay was immunoSEQ multiplex PCR. Of 90,000 or so clones listed, approximately 94% are singletons. Sequenced material: CD8+ T cells from blood. These receptors were obtained from a human donor in good health.

This clone was counted a few times. V usage is TRBV9 and J usage is TRBJ2-1; 15 nucleotides line up with TRBD2. The CDR3 has 17 residues. CDR1 is SGDLS and CDR2 is YYNGEE in the germline V gene. The V and J ends lost 2 bases and 3 bases, in that order; junction bases with no gene match: 3. DNA of the CDR3: TGTGCCAGCAGCGTGGGGACTAGCGGGAGGATCTACAATGAGCAGTTCTTC. Translated: CASSVGTSGRIYNEQFF.

The chain recombines TRBV27 with TRBJ1-2; TRBD1 is a possible D gene (5 bases). V shed 5 bases and J shed 5 bases, with 18 bases lying between them. This CDR3 has 15 amino acids. Germline loops: CDR1 MNHEY, CDR2 SMNVEV (reference sequence). The CDR3 loop is CASSLGDGLGYGYTF. CDR3 DNA sequence: TGTGCCAGCAGTCTTGGGGACGGACTTGGGTATGGCTACACCTTC.

J is TRBJ1-1 and V is TRBV18; 10 positions agree with TRBD1. Losses at the gene ends were 2 bases for V and 5 bases for J; bases not matched to a gene: 11. The germline CDR1 and CDR2 sequences are KGHSH and LQKENI. The CDR3 is 17 amino acids. CDR3 sequence reads: CASSPDDRGRVLTEAFF. DNA for the CDR3: TGTGCCAGCTCACCAGATGACAGGGGGCGCGTTTTGACTGAAGCTTTCTTT.

This rearrangement joins TRBV19 to TRBJ2-1; TRBD1 aligns across 9 bases. The V segment lost 5 bases and the J segment 7 bases; nucleotides outside the gene matches: 18. Looked up from germline, CDR1 is LNHDA and CDR2 is SQIVND (reference sequence). CDR3 length: 18 amino acids. CDR3 in amino acids: CASSPHAGTGFLPNEQFF. As DNA, the CDR3 is TGTGCCAGTAGTCCACACGCCGGGACAGGGTTTCTTCCAAATGAGCAGTTCTTC.

The J gene is TRBJ1-1, the V gene TRBV6-5; D is undetermined. V lost 8 bases and J lost 1, with 14 bases in between. The CDR3 is 14 residues long. The germline gives CDR1 MNHEY, CDR2 SVGAGI. The CDR3 reads CASFNSGGNTEAFF. DNA for the CDR3: TGTGCCAGCTTCAATTCTGGCGGGAACACTGAAGCTTTCTTT.

The rearrangement joins TRBV7-3 to TRBJ2-1; weak D call: TRBD2 (6 bases). The V and J ends lost 2 bases and 6 bases respectively, with 17 bases between them. Germline loops: CDR1 SGHTA, CDR2 FQGTGA. The CDR3 extends over 16 amino acids. CDR3 residues: CASSLRLTGDINEQFF. The CDR3 coding sequence is TGTGCCAGCAGCTTACGCCTAACGGGAGATATCAATGAGCAGTTCTTC.

The chain employs TRBV7-8 and TRBJ1-5; D unclear. Germline V lookup: CDR1 SGHVS, CDR2 FQNEAQ. The CDR3 runs 19 residues. The V gene lost 0 bases and the J gene lost 2 bases, with 20 bases spanning the gap. CDR3 sequence (DNA): TGTGCCAGCAGCTTAGCGCCAGGAGAGGGTCTCGATGGCAATCAGCCCCAGCATTTT. Translating gives CASSLAPGEGLDGNQPQHF.

The chain uses TRBV18 and TRBJ2-7; TRBD1 agrees at 10 bases. This CDR3 spans 20 amino acids. Germline V gene data show CDR1 as KGHSH and CDR2 as LQKENI. The V and J ends lost 6 bases and 2 bases, in that order; junction bases with no gene match: 22. The CDR3 nucleotides read TGTGCCAGCTCCCCCATCCGGGACAGGGGCGGTGGGTCCTTCCCCTACGAGCAGTACTTC. It translates to CASSPIRDRGGGSFPYEQYF. Complete variable domain (other parts from reference TRBV18 and TRBJ2-7): NAGVMQNPRHLVRRRGQEARLRCSPMKGHSHVYWYRQLPEEGLKFMVYLQKENIIDESGMPKERFSAEFPKEGPSILRIQQVVRGDSAAYFCASSPIRDRGGGSFPYEQYFGPGTRLTVT.

The V gene is TRBV5-4, the J gene TRBJ2-7; 12 bases align to TRBD2. This CDR3 comprises 18 residues. Germline loops: CDR1 SGHNT, CDR2 YYREEE (reference sequence). J lost 0 bases, V lost 5 bases, and 12 bases had no gene match. The CDR3 spells CASRPYLAGGPPSYEQYF. DNA for the CDR3: TGTGCCAGCAGGCCTTATCTAGCGGGGGGGCCACCCTCCTACGAGCAGTACTTC.

The chain is built from TRBV5-6 and TRBJ1-1; TRBD1 matches at 7 bases. The CDR3 covers 14 residues. Germline V CDR1 and CDR2: SGHDT, YYEEEE. V trimming: 0 bases; J trimming: 7 bases; junction bases outside the gene matches: 6. The CDR3 protein is CASSLGGGADEAFF. DNA for the CDR3: TGTGCCAGCAGCTTGGGAGGGGGCGCGGATGAAGCTTTCTTT.

This chain connects TRBV6-6 to TRBJ1-5; no clear D. The V end was cut by 5 bases, the J end by 0 bases, with 14 bases between. CDR3 length: 16 residues. In germline, CDR1 is MNHNY, CDR2 SVGAGI (reference sequence). The CDR3 sequence: CASSPLGLNSNQPQHF. The DNA of the CDR3 is TGTGCCAGCAGTCCCCTAGGACTGAATAGCAATCAGCCCCAGCATTTT.

This chain joins TRBV5-4 and TRBJ2-1; D gene uncertain. The CDR3 runs 13 residues. Trimming stripped 1 base from V and 3 bases from J, with 5 bases between. The germline gives CDR1 SGHNT, CDR2 YYREEE (reference sequence). CDR3 region: CASSLWVYNEQFF. The CDR3, as DNA: TGTGCCAGCAGCTTGTGGGTCTACAATGAGCAGTTCTTC.

The genes are TRBV4-2 and TRBJ2-7, with 9 nucleotides matching TRBD2. This CDR3 contains 14 residues. V was pared by 5 bases and J by 5 bases, with 7 bases of the junction left unmatched. Germline loops: CDR1 LGHNA, CDR2 YNFKEQ. CDR3 in amino acids: CASSFAGGPNEQYF. CDR3 sequence (DNA): TGTGCCAGCAGCTTCGCGGGAGGGCCTAACGAGCAGTACTTC.

This chain connects TRBV11-1 to TRBJ2-7; 9 positions match TRBD1. CDR1 is SGHAT and CDR2 is FQDESV in the germline V gene (reference sequence). This CDR3 contains 16 residues. The V segment lost 1 base and the J segment 5 bases; nucleotides outside the gene matches: 9. The CDR3 protein is CASSLGPGTGRNEQYF. The CDR3 nucleotides are TGTGCCAGCAGCTTAGGCCCGGGGACAGGGAGGAACGAGCAGTACTTC.